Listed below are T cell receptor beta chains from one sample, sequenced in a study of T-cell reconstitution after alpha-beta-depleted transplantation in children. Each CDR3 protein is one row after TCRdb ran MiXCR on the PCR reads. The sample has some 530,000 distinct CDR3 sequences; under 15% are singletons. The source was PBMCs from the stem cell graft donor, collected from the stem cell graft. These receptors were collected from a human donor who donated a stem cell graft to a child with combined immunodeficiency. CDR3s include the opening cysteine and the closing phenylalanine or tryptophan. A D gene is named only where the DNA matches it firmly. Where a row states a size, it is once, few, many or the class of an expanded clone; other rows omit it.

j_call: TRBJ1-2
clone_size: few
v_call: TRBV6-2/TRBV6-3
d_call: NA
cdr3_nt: TGTGCCAGCAGTTGGGCCCAACTAAACAGGCGGAACTATGGCTACACCTTC
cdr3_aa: CASSWAQLNRRNYGYTF

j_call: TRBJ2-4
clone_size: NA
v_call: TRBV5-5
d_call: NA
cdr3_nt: TGTGCCAGCAGCTTGGGGCAGGGGTTCGACATTCAGTACTTC
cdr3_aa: CASSLGQGFDIQYF

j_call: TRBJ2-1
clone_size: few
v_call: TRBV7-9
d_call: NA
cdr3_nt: TGTGCCAGCAGCTTAGCGGAGGCGCAACCCTACAATGAGCAGTTCTTC
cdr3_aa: CASSLAEAQPYNEQFF

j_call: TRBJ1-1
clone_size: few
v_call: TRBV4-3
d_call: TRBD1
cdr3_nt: TGCGCCAGCAGCCAAGTCAACAGGGGGCCTGAAGCTTTCTTT
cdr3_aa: CASSQVNRGPEAFF

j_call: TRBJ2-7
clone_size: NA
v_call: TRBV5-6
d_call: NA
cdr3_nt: TGTGCCAGCAGCTTGGACGGGAGAACTGTCGAGCAGTACTTC
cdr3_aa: CASSLDGRTVEQYF

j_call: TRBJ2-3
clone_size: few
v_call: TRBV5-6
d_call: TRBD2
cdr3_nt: TGTGCCAGCAGCTTGAGTGGGCTAGCGGGAGATACGCAGTATTTT
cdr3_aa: CASSLSGLAGDTQYF

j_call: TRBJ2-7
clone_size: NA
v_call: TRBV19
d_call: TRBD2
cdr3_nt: TGTGCCAGTAGTACAATGGGACTACCCTCCTACGAGCAGTACTTC
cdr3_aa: CASSTMGLPSYEQYF

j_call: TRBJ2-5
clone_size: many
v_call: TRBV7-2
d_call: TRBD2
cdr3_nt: TGTGCCAGCAGCTCCCGGGGAGGGGCACAAGAGACCCAGTACTTC
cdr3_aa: CASSSRGGAQETQYF

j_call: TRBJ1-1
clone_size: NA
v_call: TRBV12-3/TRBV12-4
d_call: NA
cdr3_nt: TGTGCCAGCAGTTTATCCAGGGGATGGACTGAAGCTTTCTTT
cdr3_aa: CASSLSRGWTEAFF

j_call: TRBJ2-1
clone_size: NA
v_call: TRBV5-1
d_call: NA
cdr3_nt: TGCGCCAGCAGCTTGGAGGCAGGGGGGGCCACGGGGAATGAGCAGTTCTTC
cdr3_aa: CASSLEAGGATGNEQFF

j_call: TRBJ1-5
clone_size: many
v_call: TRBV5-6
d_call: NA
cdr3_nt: TGTGCCAGCAGCTATGAAAATCAGCCCCAGCATTTT
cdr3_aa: CASSYENQPQHF

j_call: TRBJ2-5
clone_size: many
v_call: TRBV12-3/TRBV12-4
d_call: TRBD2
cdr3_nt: TGTGCCAGCAGCCAGACTAGCGGGAGTGGGAAGACCCAGTACTTC
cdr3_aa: CASSQTSGSGKTQYF

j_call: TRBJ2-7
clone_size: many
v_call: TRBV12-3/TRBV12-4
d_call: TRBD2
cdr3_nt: TGTGCCAGCAAGCCGGGACTAGTAGTCGGCGAGCAGTACTTC
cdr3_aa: CASKPGLVVGEQYF

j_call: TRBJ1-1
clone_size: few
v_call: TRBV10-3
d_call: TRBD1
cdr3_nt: TGTGCCATCAGTGAGGGGACAGGGGGACGGTGGACTGAAGCTTTCTTT
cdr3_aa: CAISEGTGGRWTEAFF

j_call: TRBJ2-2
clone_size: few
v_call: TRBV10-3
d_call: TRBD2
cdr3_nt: TGTGCCATTCCTAGCGGACCCACCGGGGAGCTGTTTTTT
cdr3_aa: CAIPSGPTGELFF

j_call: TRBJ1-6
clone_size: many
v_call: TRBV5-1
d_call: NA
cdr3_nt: TGCGCCAGCAGCTTGGAGACCTATAATTCACCCCTCCACTTT
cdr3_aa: CASSLETYNSPLHF

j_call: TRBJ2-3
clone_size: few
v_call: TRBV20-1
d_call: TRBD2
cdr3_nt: TGCAGTGCTTTAGCGGGACACCTCACAGATACGCAGTATTTT
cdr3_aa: CSALAGHLTDTQYF

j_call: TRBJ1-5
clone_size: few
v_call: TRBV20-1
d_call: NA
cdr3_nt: TGCAGTGCTTCCCTTTCCACTATCAATCAGCCCCAGCATTTT
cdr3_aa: CSASLSTINQPQHF

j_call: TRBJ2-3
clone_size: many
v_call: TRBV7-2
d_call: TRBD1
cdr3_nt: TGTGCCAGCAGCCGACAGGGGGCAGATACGCAGTATTTT
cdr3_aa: CASSRQGADTQYF

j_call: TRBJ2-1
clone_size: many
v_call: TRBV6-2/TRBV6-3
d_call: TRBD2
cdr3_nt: TGTGCCAGCAGTTCCATATCTCGGGGGGATGAGCAGTTCTTC
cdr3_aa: CASSSISRGDEQFF

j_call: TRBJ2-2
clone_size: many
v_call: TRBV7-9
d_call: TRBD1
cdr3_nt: TGTGCCAGCAGCGGACAGGGGGGCACCGGGGAGCTGTTTTTT
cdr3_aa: CASSGQGGTGELFF

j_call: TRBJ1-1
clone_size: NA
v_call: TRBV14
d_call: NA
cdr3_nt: TGTGCCAGCAGCGGCAGGGAGCAGATGAACACTGAAGCTTTCTTT
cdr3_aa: CASSGREQMNTEAFF

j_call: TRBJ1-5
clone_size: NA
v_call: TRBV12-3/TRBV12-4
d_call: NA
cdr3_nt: TGTGCCAGCAGTCAGGTCTCCCTCAATCAGCCCCAGCATTTT
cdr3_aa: CASSQVSLNQPQHF

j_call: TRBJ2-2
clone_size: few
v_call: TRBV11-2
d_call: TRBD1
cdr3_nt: TGTGCCAGCAGCTTCGGCAGACAGGGGGCGTGGGTCGGGGAGCTGTTTTTT
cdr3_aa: CASSFGRQGAWVGELFF

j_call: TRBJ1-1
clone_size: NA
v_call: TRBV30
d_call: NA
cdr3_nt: TGTGCCTGGAGTGTATCCGGGGCCACTGAAGCTTTCTTT
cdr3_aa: CAWSVSGATEAFF

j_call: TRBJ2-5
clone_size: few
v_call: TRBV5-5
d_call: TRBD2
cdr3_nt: TGTGCCAGCAGCACCGGGACTAGCGGGGTACTCCAGTACTTC
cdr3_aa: CASSTGTSGVLQYF

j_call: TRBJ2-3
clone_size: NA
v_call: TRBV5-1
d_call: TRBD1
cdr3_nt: TGCGCCAGCAGCTCCTTAGGGGACAGGACAGCTGATACGCAGTATTTT
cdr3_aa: CASSSLGDRTADTQYF

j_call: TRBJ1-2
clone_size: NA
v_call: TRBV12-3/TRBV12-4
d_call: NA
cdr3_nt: TGTGCCAGCAGTTTGGCCGGAACCTATGGCTACACCTTC
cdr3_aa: CASSLAGTYGYTF

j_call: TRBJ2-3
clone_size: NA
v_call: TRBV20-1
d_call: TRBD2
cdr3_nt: TGCAGTGCTAGAGATTTCGGACTAGCCTCAGATACGCAGTATTTT
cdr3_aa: CSARDFGLASDTQYF

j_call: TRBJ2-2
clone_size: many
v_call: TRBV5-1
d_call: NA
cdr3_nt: TGCGCCAGCAGCTGGGAGACAGCGAACACCGGGGAGCTGTTTTTT
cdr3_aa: CASSWETANTGELFF

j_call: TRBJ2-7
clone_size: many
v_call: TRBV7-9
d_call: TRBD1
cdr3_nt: TGTGCCAGCAGCTTAGCGGGACAGACGTACGAGCAGTACTTC
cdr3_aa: CASSLAGQTYEQYF